A selection of T cell receptor beta chains follows, all from one sample in a study of Ad26.COV2.S vaccination and SARS-CoV-2 variants. Generated by immunoSEQ multiplex PCR, the TCRdb table keeps only in-frame clones and is missing some. This sample yields hundreds of thousands of clones, of which 92% are seen a single time; under 5% belongs to the top ten. Material: peripheral blood, obtained after recovery from COVID-19. Receptors were obtained from a human donor who had recovered from COVID-19. Each CDR3 is given with its conserved first and last residue. A D gene is named only where the DNA matches it firmly. Clone size is given for some rows only: seen once, a few or many times, or a class if the clone is expanded.

j_call: TRBJ2-2; v_call: TRBV6-5; clone_size: -; d_call: -; cdr3_nt: TGTGCCAGCAGTTACCCTACTATCGAGGGTACCGGGGAGCTGTTTTTT; cdr3_aa: CASSYPTIEGTGELFF
j_call: TRBJ1-6; v_call: TRBV6-4; clone_size: -; d_call: -; cdr3_nt: TGTGCCAGCAGAGAAACTGCAGGGAATTCACCCCTCCACTTT; cdr3_aa: CASRETAGNSPLHF
j_call: TRBJ2-3; v_call: TRBV11-2; clone_size: -; d_call: -; cdr3_nt: TGTGCCAGCAGCTTAGGGGTCAGGTCCCTGTATTTT; cdr3_aa: CASSLGVRSLYF
j_call: TRBJ2-7; v_call: TRBV10-3; clone_size: -; d_call: -; cdr3_nt: TGTGCCATCAGTTATACAGGGTCATACGAGCAGTACTTC; cdr3_aa: CAISYTGSYEQYF
j_call: TRBJ2-5; v_call: TRBV15; clone_size: -; d_call: -; cdr3_nt: TGTGCCACCAGCAGAGACGGCAGGGGTGTCGAGACCCAGTACTTC; cdr3_aa: CATSRDGRGVETQYF
j_call: TRBJ2-5; v_call: TRBV27; clone_size: -; d_call: -; cdr3_nt: TGTGCCAGCAGAAGGACAGCCGGAGAGGAGACCCAGTACTTC; cdr3_aa: CASRRTAGEETQYF
j_call: TRBJ2-1; v_call: TRBV6-1; clone_size: -; d_call: -; cdr3_nt: TGTGCCAGCAGTGAATTTATTCGGGGGTCGGATGAGCAGTTCTTC; cdr3_aa: CASSEFIRGSDEQFF
j_call: TRBJ2-7; v_call: TRBV4-1; clone_size: -; d_call: -; cdr3_nt: TGCGCCAGCAGCCACCAAGGGACTTACTCGGAAAACGAGCAGTACTTC; cdr3_aa: CASSHQGTYSENEQYF
j_call: TRBJ1-1; v_call: TRBV19; clone_size: -; d_call: TRBD1; cdr3_nt: TGTGCCAGTAGGCTAGGGACAGCGACAAACACTGAAGCTTTCTTT; cdr3_aa: CASRLGTATNTEAFF
j_call: TRBJ2-3; v_call: TRBV7-6; clone_size: -; d_call: TRBD2; cdr3_nt: TGTGCCAGCAGCTTAGCGCCCGATAGCGGGGGGTATTATACGCAGTATTTT; cdr3_aa: CASSLAPDSGGYYTQYF
j_call: TRBJ2-3; v_call: TRBV5-4; clone_size: -; d_call: -; cdr3_nt: TGTGCCAGCAGCGGGGGGGGGCGTCTAGATACGCAGTATTTT; cdr3_aa: CASSGGGRLDTQYF
j_call: TRBJ2-3; v_call: TRBV5-1; clone_size: -; d_call: -; cdr3_nt: TGCGCCAGCAGCTTCGCTAGACCTACAGATACGCAGTATTTT; cdr3_aa: CASSFARPTDTQYF
j_call: TRBJ1-2; v_call: TRBV6-5; clone_size: -; d_call: -; cdr3_nt: TGTGCCAGCAGGGCCAGCGGGGGATGGTATGGCTACACCTTC; cdr3_aa: CASRASGGWYGYTF
j_call: TRBJ2-6; v_call: TRBV4-2; clone_size: -; d_call: TRBD1; cdr3_nt: TGTGCCAGCAGCCCGCGGACAGGATCTGGGGCCAACGTCCTGACTTTC; cdr3_aa: CASSPRTGSGANVLTF
j_call: TRBJ2-1; v_call: TRBV29-1; clone_size: -; d_call: -; cdr3_nt: TGCAGCGTTGAAGGGGGCAGGGCAGTCGGTGAGCAGTTCTTC; cdr3_aa: CSVEGGRAVGEQFF
j_call: TRBJ2-3; v_call: TRBV7-2; clone_size: -; d_call: TRBD2; cdr3_nt: TGTGCCAGCAGCGTAAACCGACTAGCGGGGGGGCCAGGGGATACGCAGTATTTT; cdr3_aa: CASSVNRLAGGPGDTQYF
j_call: TRBJ1-1; v_call: TRBV19; clone_size: -; d_call: -; cdr3_nt: TGTGCCAGTAGATTGGAGGGGGACACTGAAGCTTTCTTT; cdr3_aa: CASRLEGDTEAFF
j_call: TRBJ2-2; v_call: TRBV6-4; clone_size: -; d_call: -; cdr3_nt: TGTGCCAGCAGTGACTCGGGAGGCACCGGGGAGCTGTTTTTT; cdr3_aa: CASSDSGGTGELFF
j_call: TRBJ1-5; v_call: TRBV7-9; clone_size: few; d_call: -; cdr3_nt: TGTGCCAGCAGCTTAGCCGTCACCCGGGAATCTAGGCCTCAGCCCCAGCATTTT; cdr3_aa: CASSLAVTRESRPQPQHF
j_call: TRBJ1-5; v_call: TRBV7-6; clone_size: -; d_call: -; cdr3_nt: TGTGCCAGCAGCTTATCAGGGAACGGCAATCAGCCCCAGCATTTT; cdr3_aa: CASSLSGNGNQPQHF
j_call: TRBJ2-1; v_call: TRBV29-1; clone_size: once; d_call: TRBD2; cdr3_nt: TGCAGCGTTGTGGCGGGGGGGGCTGGGAATGAGCAGTTCTTC; cdr3_aa: CSVVAGGAGNEQFF
j_call: TRBJ1-4; v_call: TRBV4-1; clone_size: -; d_call: -; cdr3_nt: TGCGCCAGCAGCCAAGCCCTAGGGGGGGGTAAGCTGTTTTTT; cdr3_aa: CASSQALGGGKLFF
j_call: TRBJ1-4; v_call: TRBV7-8; clone_size: -; d_call: -; cdr3_nt: TGTGCCAGCAGCCAGAGCGTTGCGTGGACTAATGAAAAACTGTTTTTT; cdr3_aa: CASSQSVAWTNEKLFF
j_call: TRBJ2-3; v_call: TRBV19; clone_size: -; d_call: TRBD2; cdr3_nt: TGTGCCAGTAGTACCCCCGGCCGGGGGGGGCTTTATACGCAGTATTTT; cdr3_aa: CASSTPGRGGLYTQYF
j_call: TRBJ1-1; v_call: TRBV9; clone_size: once; d_call: -; cdr3_nt: TGTGCCAGCAGCGTAGGCCCAGGCATGAACACTGAAGCTTTCTTT; cdr3_aa: CASSVGPGMNTEAFF
j_call: TRBJ1-1; v_call: TRBV6-5; clone_size: -; d_call: -; cdr3_nt: TGTGCCAGCAGACGTACGGACGGGCGTTCTGCTTTCTTT; cdr3_aa: CASRRTDGRSAFF
j_call: TRBJ1-5; v_call: TRBV18; clone_size: -; d_call: -; cdr3_nt: TGTGCCAGCTCACCCGGGGGGGGCAGCCAGCCCCAGCATTTT; cdr3_aa: CASSPGGGSQPQHF
j_call: TRBJ2-5; v_call: TRBV9; clone_size: -; d_call: -; cdr3_nt: TGTGCCAGCAGCGTACACACGTCCCAAGAGACCCAGTACTTC; cdr3_aa: CASSVHTSQETQYF
j_call: TRBJ1-1; v_call: TRBV19; clone_size: -; d_call: -; cdr3_nt: TGTGCCAGCACTCCAGGACGGACGAACACTGAAGCTTTCTTT; cdr3_aa: CASTPGRTNTEAFF
j_call: TRBJ1-2; v_call: TRBV9; clone_size: once; d_call: -; cdr3_nt: TGTGCCAGCAATTATGGAACGGGCGGGTCTTATGGCTACACCTTC; cdr3_aa: CASNYGTGGSYGYTF
j_call: TRBJ1-1; v_call: TRBV5-1; clone_size: -; d_call: TRBD1; cdr3_nt: TGCGCCAGCAGCTTGGGGGACAGACTGAACACTGAAGCTTTCTTT; cdr3_aa: CASSLGDRLNTEAFF
j_call: TRBJ2-7; v_call: TRBV27; clone_size: -; d_call: TRBD1; cdr3_nt: TGTGCCAGCAGCCCGGGACAGGGTGTACACGAGCAGTACTTC; cdr3_aa: CASSPGQGVHEQYF
j_call: TRBJ2-3; v_call: TRBV6-4; clone_size: once; d_call: -; cdr3_nt: TGTGCCAGCAGTGAGGGGGATGGTGGAGATACGCAGTATTTT; cdr3_aa: CASSEGDGGDTQYF
j_call: TRBJ2-1; v_call: TRBV5-6; clone_size: once; d_call: TRBD1; cdr3_nt: TGTGCCAGCAGCTCCGGGACAGGTAATTACAATGAGCAGTTCTTC; cdr3_aa: CASSSGTGNYNEQFF
j_call: TRBJ1-6; v_call: TRBV9; clone_size: -; d_call: TRBD1; cdr3_nt: TGTGCCAGCAGCGTGAGGGACAGCGACAATTCACCCCTCCACTTT; cdr3_aa: CASSVRDSDNSPLHF
j_call: TRBJ1-1; v_call: TRBV25-1; clone_size: -; d_call: -; cdr3_nt: TGTGCCAGCAGCAGCGACTCGGGGGTTCGGAACACTGAAGCTTTCTTT; cdr3_aa: CASSSDSGVRNTEAFF
j_call: TRBJ1-5; v_call: TRBV7-9; clone_size: -; d_call: TRBD1; cdr3_nt: TGTGCCAGCAGCCTCGACAGGGTGCGGCCCCAGCATTTT; cdr3_aa: CASSLDRVRPQHF